Listed below are T cell receptor beta chains from one sample, sequenced in a study of blood T cell repertoires in COVID-19. Assay used: immunoSEQ multiplex PCR; TCRdb lists only in-frame clones, some missing. The sample lists about 74,000 clones; around 88% were seen once. The sample comprised peripheral blood. All receptors derive from a woman of 80 years or more with acute or convalescent COVID-19. The CDR3 runs from the conserved cysteine through the conserved F or W. Fields, in order: clone size, D gene, V gene, J gene, CDR3 DNA, CDR3 protein. D genes are given only for firm matches. Clone size is given for some rows only: seen once, a few or many times, or a class if the clone is expanded.

clone_size: .
d_call: .
v_call: TRBV21-1
j_call: TRBJ2-7
cdr3_nt: TGTGCCAGCAGCCATCACCCGGGACAGGGGTCCTACGAGCAGTACTTC
cdr3_aa: CASSHHPGQGSYEQYF

clone_size: once
d_call: .
v_call: TRBV19
j_call: TRBJ1-3
cdr3_nt: TGTGCCAGTAGTATGTCAGGTGCCTCCTCTGGAAACACCATATATTTT
cdr3_aa: CASSMSGASSGNTIYF

clone_size: .
d_call: .
v_call: TRBV19
j_call: TRBJ1-1
cdr3_nt: TGTGCCAGTGGGAGACAGGAAGGGACTGAAGCTTTCTTT
cdr3_aa: CASGRQEGTEAFF

clone_size: .
d_call: TRBD2
v_call: TRBV27
j_call: TRBJ2-2
cdr3_nt: TGTGCCAGCAGTGGGCTAGCGGGAGGAAGAACCGGGGAGCTGTTTTTT
cdr3_aa: CASSGLAGGRTGELFF

clone_size: .
d_call: .
v_call: TRBV10-3
j_call: TRBJ2-1
cdr3_nt: TGTGCCATCAGCCCTAACCTAGCTGGCTCCTACAATGAGCAGTTCTTC
cdr3_aa: CAISPNLAGSYNEQFF

clone_size: .
d_call: .
v_call: TRBV9
j_call: TRBJ2-5
cdr3_nt: TGTGCCAGCAGCCTAAGCGGGCAAGAGACCCAGTACTTC
cdr3_aa: CASSLSGQETQYF

clone_size: .
d_call: .
v_call: TRBV5-1
j_call: TRBJ1-1
cdr3_nt: TGCGCCAGCACCCCTCAAGTTTTCGGCACTGAAGCTTTCTTT
cdr3_aa: CASTPQVFGTEAFF

clone_size: .
d_call: TRBD2
v_call: TRBV7-2
j_call: TRBJ2-4
cdr3_nt: TGTGCCAGCAGCGCGGGGGGGGCGAGAAACATTCAGTACTTC
cdr3_aa: CASSAGGARNIQYF

clone_size: .
d_call: .
v_call: TRBV7-2
j_call: TRBJ2-5
cdr3_nt: TGTGCCAGCAGGACTCTCGGGGGGCGAGAGACCCAGTACTTC
cdr3_aa: CASRTLGGRETQYF

clone_size: .
d_call: .
v_call: TRBV19
j_call: TRBJ1-1
cdr3_nt: TGTGCCAGTAGTTCCAGGGGTCCCACTGAAGCTTTCTTT
cdr3_aa: CASSSRGPTEAFF

clone_size: .
d_call: .
v_call: TRBV3-1/TRBV3-2
j_call: TRBJ2-2
cdr3_nt: TGTGCCAGCAGCCAGACTAGTCCCCCAACCGGGGAGCTGTTTTTT
cdr3_aa: CASSQTSPPTGELFF

clone_size: .
d_call: TRBD1
v_call: TRBV19
j_call: TRBJ1-5
cdr3_nt: TGTGCCAGCGATAGGGGGCTAGATAGCAATCAGCCCCAGCATTTT
cdr3_aa: CASDRGLDSNQPQHF

clone_size: .
d_call: TRBD1
v_call: TRBV16
j_call: TRBJ2-3
cdr3_nt: TGTGCCAGCAGCCTCGGACAGGGCACAGATACGCAGTATTTT
cdr3_aa: CASSLGQGTDTQYF

clone_size: .
d_call: TRBD1
v_call: TRBV18
j_call: TRBJ2-5
cdr3_nt: TGTGCCAGCTCACCAGGGACAGAAGAGACCCAGTACTTC
cdr3_aa: CASSPGTEETQYF

clone_size: .
d_call: .
v_call: TRBV12-5
j_call: TRBJ1-1
cdr3_nt: TGTGCTAGTGGACCGCCCGGGGACACTGAAGCTTTCTTT
cdr3_aa: CASGPPGDTEAFF

clone_size: .
d_call: TRBD1
v_call: TRBV6-5
j_call: TRBJ1-2
cdr3_nt: TGTGCCAGCAGTTACTCGGGACAGGGAGTTTATGGCTACACCTTC
cdr3_aa: CASSYSGQGVYGYTF

clone_size: .
d_call: TRBD1
v_call: TRBV5-1
j_call: TRBJ2-1
cdr3_nt: TGCGCCAGCAGCGCCATCATCCGACAGGGGGCCAACAATGAGCAGTTCTTC
cdr3_aa: CASSAIIRQGANNEQFF

clone_size: .
d_call: TRBD2
v_call: TRBV10-1
j_call: TRBJ2-1
cdr3_nt: TGCGCCAGCAGTGAGTCTAGCGGGGGTTCCTACAATGAGCAGTTCTTC
cdr3_aa: CASSESSGGSYNEQFF

clone_size: .
d_call: .
v_call: TRBV15
j_call: TRBJ2-1
cdr3_nt: TGTGCCACCAGCAGAGATCCCTCAGGGGCCGGTTCCAATGAGCAGTTCTTC
cdr3_aa: CATSRDPSGAGSNEQFF

clone_size: .
d_call: .
v_call: TRBV30
j_call: TRBJ2-2
cdr3_nt: TGTGCCTGGAGTGTACGGGCGGGGACGACCTTGGGGGAGCTGTTTTTT
cdr3_aa: CAWSVRAGTTLGELFF

clone_size: .
d_call: TRBD1
v_call: TRBV14
j_call: TRBJ2-4
cdr3_nt: TGTGCCAGCAGCGACGGGACAGGGTCACTCCTAGCCAAAAACATTCAGTACTTC
cdr3_aa: CASSDGTGSLLAKNIQYF

clone_size: .
d_call: .
v_call: TRBV6-5
j_call: TRBJ1-1
cdr3_nt: TGTGCCAGCATTCGGGGAGTGAACACTGAAGCTTTCTTT
cdr3_aa: CASIRGVNTEAFF

clone_size: .
d_call: .
v_call: TRBV29-1
j_call: TRBJ1-4
cdr3_nt: TGCAGCCTCGAAGGAAGGCGGGCGAACGCGAGGGAAAAACTGTTTTTT
cdr3_aa: CSLEGRRANAREKLFF

clone_size: .
d_call: .
v_call: TRBV6-2/TRBV6-3
j_call: TRBJ1-2
cdr3_nt: TGTGCCAGCAGTTACGGCGGCAGACTAGGTGGCTACACCTTC
cdr3_aa: CASSYGGRLGGYTF

clone_size: .
d_call: .
v_call: TRBV5-1
j_call: TRBJ2-3
cdr3_nt: TGCGCCAGCAGCCCACCGACGGGTGATACGCAGTATTTT
cdr3_aa: CASSPPTGDTQYF

clone_size: .
d_call: .
v_call: TRBV5-6
j_call: TRBJ2-1
cdr3_nt: TGTGCCAGCAGCTTGGATCTGGGTAGCGGCTACAATGAGCAGTTCTTC
cdr3_aa: CASSLDLGSGYNEQFF

clone_size: .
d_call: .
v_call: TRBV5-4
j_call: TRBJ2-7
cdr3_nt: TGTGCCAGCAGCTTGGGACAGAGCGAGCAGTACTTC
cdr3_aa: CASSLGQSEQYF

clone_size: .
d_call: .
v_call: TRBV14
j_call: TRBJ1-1
cdr3_nt: TGTGCCAGCAGCCCGACGGGAAAGTTAACTGAAGCTTTCTTT
cdr3_aa: CASSPTGKLTEAFF

clone_size: few
d_call: .
v_call: TRBV28
j_call: TRBJ2-3
cdr3_nt: TGTGCCAGCAGCACACCCGCAGATACGCAGTATTTT
cdr3_aa: CASSTPADTQYF

clone_size: .
d_call: TRBD1
v_call: TRBV2
j_call: TRBJ1-5
cdr3_nt: TGTGCCAGCAGTGATGACAGGGGGCGTCAGCCCCAGCATTTT
cdr3_aa: CASSDDRGRQPQHF

clone_size: .
d_call: .
v_call: TRBV27
j_call: TRBJ2-2
cdr3_nt: TGTGCCAGCATAAGGGCAGGGCGAACCGGGGAGCTGTTTTTT
cdr3_aa: CASIRAGRTGELFF

clone_size: .
d_call: TRBD1
v_call: TRBV5-1
j_call: TRBJ2-1
cdr3_nt: TGCGCCAGCAGCCGATCGGGACAGGAAGGTAATGAGCAGTTCTTC
cdr3_aa: CASSRSGQEGNEQFF

clone_size: .
d_call: .
v_call: TRBV19
j_call: TRBJ1-4
cdr3_nt: TGTGCCAGTAGTATCAAGAGAGGTGAAAAACTGTTTTTT
cdr3_aa: CASSIKRGEKLFF

clone_size: once
d_call: TRBD2
v_call: TRBV11-2
j_call: TRBJ2-3
cdr3_nt: TGTGCCAGCAGCTTAAGGCGGGGGGGAGGAGATACGCAGTATTTT
cdr3_aa: CASSLRRGGGDTQYF

clone_size: .
d_call: TRBD1
v_call: TRBV5-1
j_call: TRBJ1-1
cdr3_nt: TGCGCCAGCAGCAACGGACAGGGAGGCACTGAAGCTTTCTTT
cdr3_aa: CASSNGQGGTEAFF

clone_size: .
d_call: .
v_call: TRBV5-1
j_call: TRBJ2-5
cdr3_nt: TGCGCCAGCAGCTCCCTCGCGGGGGCAGCGGATATCCAAGAGACCCAGTACTTC
cdr3_aa: CASSSLAGAADIQETQYF

clone_size: .
d_call: TRBD2
v_call: TRBV15
j_call: TRBJ2-5
cdr3_nt: TGTGCCACCAGCAGAGAGAGGACTAGCGGGTTAGGAACGGAGACCCAGTACTTC
cdr3_aa: CATSRERTSGLGTETQYF

clone_size: .
d_call: TRBD1
v_call: TRBV6-5
j_call: TRBJ1-2
cdr3_nt: TGTGCCAGCAGTAAGACAGGGGGCAGCTATGGCTACACCTTC
cdr3_aa: CASSKTGGSYGYTF

clone_size: .
d_call: TRBD2
v_call: TRBV20-1
j_call: TRBJ2-3
cdr3_nt: TGCAGTGCTAGTGATTCTCTAGCGGGAGGACGTTCCCCCACAGATACGCAGTATTTT
cdr3_aa: CSASDSLAGGRSPTDTQYF

clone_size: .
d_call: .
v_call: TRBV7-2
j_call: TRBJ2-1
cdr3_nt: TGTGCCAGCAGCTTAACGGGGAGCACCTACAATGAGCAGTTCTTC
cdr3_aa: CASSLTGSTYNEQFF

clone_size: once
d_call: TRBD1
v_call: TRBV13
j_call: TRBJ1-1
cdr3_nt: TGTGCCAGCAGCTTAGTTCGGCGACAGGGGCGGACTGAAGCTTTCTTT
cdr3_aa: CASSLVRRQGRTEAFF

clone_size: once
d_call: TRBD1
v_call: TRBV7-2
j_call: TRBJ1-5
cdr3_nt: TGTGCCAGCAGCCAGGGGACAGGAGGCACGGATCAGCCCCAGCATTTT
cdr3_aa: CASSQGTGGTDQPQHF

clone_size: .
d_call: .
v_call: TRBV12-5
j_call: TRBJ2-3
cdr3_nt: TGTGCTAGTGGTTTGCCGAGGACTACTGACGATGAGCAGTATTTT
cdr3_aa: CASGLPRTTDDEQYF

clone_size: .
d_call: .
v_call: TRBV5-6
j_call: TRBJ1-4
cdr3_nt: TGTGCCAGCAGCCCGACCCTGACAGGACCTAGAGCTAATGAAAAACTGTTTTTT
cdr3_aa: CASSPTLTGPRANEKLFF

clone_size: once
d_call: .
v_call: TRBV27
j_call: TRBJ1-1
cdr3_nt: TGTGCCAGCAGGATCTCGGGGGAGGTTGAAGCTTTCTTT
cdr3_aa: CASRISGEVEAFF

clone_size: .
d_call: .
v_call: TRBV19
j_call: TRBJ2-1
cdr3_nt: TGTGCCAGTAGTATTCGGGGGGCAAGCTACAATGAGCAGTTCTTC
cdr3_aa: CASSIRGASYNEQFF

clone_size: .
d_call: TRBD1
v_call: TRBV5-5
j_call: TRBJ1-5
cdr3_nt: TGTGCCAGCAGCCGGGGGGACAGGGAAGGACAGCCCCAGCATTTT
cdr3_aa: CASSRGDREGQPQHF

clone_size: .
d_call: .
v_call: TRBV12-3/TRBV12-4
j_call: TRBJ1-6
cdr3_nt: TGTGCCAGCAGTTTACCGAATTCACCCCTCCACTTT
cdr3_aa: CASSLPNSPLHF

clone_size: .
d_call: .
v_call: TRBV6-1
j_call: TRBJ1-1
cdr3_nt: TGTGCCAGCAGTGAACGCGGATTCAGTGAAGCTTTCTTT
cdr3_aa: CASSERGFSEAFF

clone_size: .
d_call: .
v_call: TRBV18
j_call: TRBJ2-3
cdr3_nt: TGTGCCAGCTCACCACCTTTTGCAGGGTATGCAGATACGCAGTATTTT
cdr3_aa: CASSPPFAGYADTQYF

clone_size: .
d_call: .
v_call: TRBV5-1
j_call: TRBJ1-4
cdr3_nt: TGCGCCAGCAGCTCCACGGGGGGCGGAGGACTGTTTTTT
cdr3_aa: CASSSTGGGGLFF

clone_size: once
d_call: .
v_call: TRBV7-9
j_call: TRBJ1-4
cdr3_nt: TGTGCCAGCAGCTTAGGCAGGGTAGAAAAACTGTTTTTT
cdr3_aa: CASSLGRVEKLFF

clone_size: .
d_call: .
v_call: TRBV3-1/TRBV3-2
j_call: TRBJ1-2
cdr3_nt: TGTGCCAGCAGCCAATTAGGACAGTCCAATGGCTACACCTTC
cdr3_aa: CASSQLGQSNGYTF

clone_size: .
d_call: .
v_call: TRBV6-1
j_call: TRBJ2-2
cdr3_nt: TGTGCCAGCAGTGAAGCAAGGGGTGTTTGGACCGGGGAGCTGTTTTTT
cdr3_aa: CASSEARGVWTGELFF